This T cell receptor (beta chain) was recovered during a study of post-analysis software for immune sequencing data. Broader study findings: Higher frequency in patients than in controls was seen for roughly five TRBV segments, with TRBV5-6, TRBV5-1 and TRBV20-1 among them.

Note on this clonotype: What it binds is unknown.

Unique molecular identifiers were present in the TCR beta cDNA libraries. TCRdb analysed the PCR reads with MiXCR anew, one entry per CDR3 protein. The sample yields approximately 630,000 distinct CDR3 sequences, 59% seen once. The CDR3 extends over 12 amino acids. Germline loops: CDR1 SQVTM, CDR2 ANQGSEA. V was trimmed by 7 bases and J by 0 bases, leaving 8 bases between them. This TCR was recovered from a girl aged 2-10 years with multiple sclerosis. Sequenced sample: blood. The gene calls are TRBV29-1 and TRBJ2-3, with D uncertain. Here the CDR3 DNA reads TGCAGCGCGAAATCTAGCACAGATACGCAGTATTTT. Protein sequence: CSAKSSTDTQYF.